This T cell receptor (beta chain) was sequenced in a study of T cells in Graves' hyperthyroidism and ophthalmopathy. For the study at large: The authors collected peripheral blood at initial diagnosis, before any treatment.

The PBMCs studied were ones that came from 10 ml fresh peripheral blood. RNA transcripts were the template for amplifying TCR beta CDR3 regions. Researchers ran a first-round RT-PCR on the TCR CDR3 using the HTBI primer set. TCRdb re-called the multiplex PCR reads with MiXCR, one entry per CDR3 protein. The sample includes some 510,000 distinct CDR3 sequences, 20% to 25% of them seen just once. The CDR3 runs 17 residues. V gave up 4 bases and J gave up 2 bases; unmatched junction bases: 8. Germline-derived CDR1 and CDR2 are KGHDR and SFDVKD. This clonotype was recorded at least ten times. The chain carries TRBV24-1 and TRBJ2-5; TRBD2 matches at 11 bases. The clonotype originates from a man younger than 30 with Graves' hyperthyroidism. Sequencing was performed on blood. The CDR3: CATSDRTTSGTQETQYF. CDR3 nucleotides: TGTGCCACCAGTGACCGAACGACTAGCGGGACACAAGAGACCCAGTACTTC.